Below, 8 T cell receptor beta chains from the same sample are listed, as sequenced in a study of blood T cell repertoires in COVID-19. TCRdb's table, derived via immunoSEQ multiplex PCR, lists solely in-frame clones and lacks some. The sample holds about 130,000 clones, less than 90% seen once. Sequencing was performed on PBMCs or T cells enriched from blood (not recorded which). The receptors here all came from a woman in her 50s who had recovered from COVID-19.

This chain uses TRBV10-3 with TRBJ1-6; 9 bases match TRBD1. With V trimmed by 1 base and J by 9 bases, 7 bases remained unmatched. The CDR3 loop spans 16 amino acids. Germline CDR1 and CDR2: ENHRY and SYGVKD. CDR3 sequence (DNA): TGTGCCATCAGTGAGTGGTACTCGACAGGGGGTTCACCCCTCCACTTT. It encodes CAISEWYSTGGSPLHF.

The chain employs TRBV7-9 and TRBJ1-1, with D possibly being TRBD1 (6 bases). The V and J ends lost 8 bases and 1 base respectively, with 17 bases between them. CDR1 and CDR2 (germline): SEHNR, FQNEAQ (reference sequence). This CDR3 spans 15 amino acids. DNA for the CDR3: TGTGCCAGCCATTCCGGGGGGCTGGGGAACACTGAAGCTTTCTTT. This translates into CASHSGGLGNTEAFF.

The gene calls are TRBV7-9 and TRBJ2-5, with D possibly TRBD2 on 6 matching bases. Looked up from germline, CDR1 is SEHNR and CDR2 is FQNEAQ (reference sequence). This CDR3 contains 14 residues. Trimming took 2 bases from V and 2 from J, leaving 9 bases between them. The DNA for the CDR3 is TGTGCCAGCAGCTTAATGGACTATCAAGAGACCCAGTACTTC. It yields the protein CASSLMDYQETQYF.

V is TRBV4-1 and J is TRBJ2-1; TRBD1 matches 7 bases. After removal of 3 bases from V and 2 bases from J, the junction contained 10 bases not matched to a gene. This CDR3 contains 17 residues. Germline V CDR1 and CDR2: MGHRA, YSYEKL. The CDR3 sequence: CASSQTYAGTAYNEQFF. CDR3 nucleotide sequence: TGCGCCAGCAGCCAGACCTACGCCGGGACAGCCTACAATGAGCAGTTCTTC.

V and J are TRBV27 and TRBJ2-1; TRBD2 matches 7 bases. CDR1 MNHEY and CDR2 SMNVEV come from the germline V gene (reference sequence). V trimming: 3 bases; J trimming: 3 bases; junction bases outside the gene matches: 5. The CDR3 runs 15 residues. In nucleotides, the CDR3 is TGTGCCAGCAGTTTTAGGGGACTAAACTACAATGAGCAGTTCTTC. It codes for CASSFRGLNYNEQFF.

The chain has TRBV2 and TRBJ2-7, with TRBD1 as a possible D gene (8 bases). The CDR3 totals 13 residues. CDR1 and CDR2 (germline): SNHLY, FYNNEI. With 8 bases removed from V and 6 bases from J, the gap between germline ends came to 17 bases. The CDR3 nucleotides read TGTGCCAGCTTACGACAGGGGAGGGGCGAGCAGTACTTC. The encoded protein is CASLRQGRGEQYF. Looking up the rest from reference TRBV2 and TRBJ2-7 gives the full variable domain: EPEVTQTPSHQVTQMGQEVILRCVPISNHLYFYWYRQILGQKVEFLVSFYNNEISEKSEIFDDQFSVERPDGSNFTLKIRSTKLEDSAMYFCASLRQGRGEQYFGPGTRLTVT.

This clone was counted once. CDR3 loop: CASSQELDTTYEQYF. Here the CDR3 DNA reads TGCGCCAGCAGCCAAGAGTTGGACACAACCTACGAGCAGTACTTC. The genes are TRBV5-1 and TRBJ2-7; weak D call: TRBD1 (5 bases). V shed 4 bases and J shed 2 bases, with 16 bases lying between them. This CDR3 region has 15 residues. CDR1 and CDR2 (germline): SGHRS, YFSETQ.

This chain connects TRBV5-5 to TRBJ2-5; 10 nucleotides agree with TRBD2. V was pared by 2 bases and J by 5 bases, with 9 bases of the junction left unmatched. This CDR3 is 16 amino acids long. From germline, CDR1 is SGHKS and CDR2 YYEKEE (reference sequence). CDR3 amino acids: CASSLWTSGLGETQYF. DNA of the CDR3: TGTGCCAGCAGCTTATGGACTAGCGGTTTGGGGGAGACCCAGTACTTC. Complete variable domain (other parts from reference TRBV5-5 and TRBJ2-5): DAGVTQSPTHLIKTRGQQVTLRCSPISGHKSVSWYQQVLGQGPQFIFQYYEKEERGRGNFPDRFSARQFPNYSSELNVNALLLGDSALYLCASSLWTSGLGETQYFGPGTRLLVL.